What follows is one T cell receptor beta chain and its context. The antigen is not known. Run at survey level, the immunoSEQ assay was version v3.0. Data came from immunoSEQ multiplex PCR; TCRdb stores just in-frame clones and leaves some out. The table records around 16,000 clones, approximately 81% of them present only once. This record comes from a study of long-term antiretroviral therapy in people with HIV. Findings and caveats of the study: Repertoires with HIV possessed tighter CDR3 length spans than those of controls.

This clonotype was obtained from a woman aged 40 to 50 with HIV. Sequenced here: unsorted PBMCs, sampled more than 3.1 years after starting antiretroviral therapy.

As DNA, the CDR3 is TGTGCCAGCAGTTACGCTAACAGGCTCGGAAACACCATATATTTT. Encoded protein: CASSYANRLGNTIYF. The V and J genes are TRBV6-5 and TRBJ1-3; TRBD1 is a possible D gene (5 bases). The CDR3 is 15 amino acids. The germline CDR1 and CDR2 sequences are MNHEY and SVGAGI. V lost 2 bases and J lost 4, with 12 bases in between.